This record looks at one TCR beta chain sequence and its context. TCRdb reanalysed the 5' RACE reads using MiXCR and keeps one entry per CDR3 protein. The data contain about 8,000 distinct CDR3 sequences, just under 55% of them seen just once; the ten biggest clones take up around 6.4%. Treg sorting used a CD4+CD25+CD127-/low gate. V lost 4 bases to trimming and J lost 5 bases; unmatched junction nucleotides: 6. Germline V lookup: CDR1 DFQATT, CDR2 SNEGSKA (reference sequence). CDR3 length equals 14 residues. The sample taken for sequencing was Tregs sorted from a lymph node. The chain has TRBV20-1 and TRBJ2-3, with 10 positions matching TRBD2. The sequence was obtained from a female donor with breast cancer. CDR3 coding DNA: TGCAGTGCTACGCTAGCGGGAGTGGTAGATACGCAGTATTTT. Its translation is CSATLAGVVDTQYF.